This entry lists 15 T cell receptor beta chains sequenced from one sample in a study of regulatory T cells in long-lasting Graves disease. The sample's time point: newly diagnosed GD, antithyroid drugs for less than 3 months. PBMCs provided the RNA from which the TCR library was made. Combining iRepertoire HTBI primers with Arm-PCR of CDR3 regions, the authors built TCR beta libraries. TCRdb analysed the multiplex PCR reads with MiXCR anew, one entry per CDR3 protein. The sample contains around 400,000 distinct CDR3 sequences, around 15% of which appear only once. This specimen was peripheral blood mononuclear cells (PBMCs), taken at new diagnosis, from a patient treated with antithyroid drugs. The source is a female donor with Graves disease.

This chain joins TRBV6-1 and TRBJ1-5; D remains unclear. Trimming left V 4 bases short and J 5 bases short, with 9 bases between. The CDR3 covers 13 residues. The germline gives CDR1 MNHNS, CDR2 SASEGT. CDR3 sequence: CASSGSRYQPQHF. In DNA, the CDR3 is TGTGCCAGCAGTGGCAGCCGCTATCAGCCCCAGCATTTT.

This clonotype was seen just once. This chain joins TRBV27 and TRBJ1-1; D is perhaps TRBD1 (5 bases). V was pared by 0 bases and J by 6 bases, with 11 bases between. This CDR3 contains 14 residues. The V gene's germline CDR1 is MNHEY and CDR2 SMNVEV (reference sequence). The CDR3 DNA reads TGTGCCAGCAGTTTATCCCAGACAGTGGCTGAAGCTTTCTTT. Protein: CASSLSQTVAEAFF.

In this sample, this clonotype turned up many times. This chain connects TRBV12-3 or TRBV12-4 to TRBJ2-1, with TRBD2 matching over 8 bases. The CDR3 totals 13 residues. Trimming took 10 bases from V and 7 from J; bases not matched to a gene: 9. This chain's CDR3 is CAIPGRGVNEQFF. The CDR3 nucleotides are TGTGCCATTCCGGGGCGGGGGGTGAATGAGCAGTTCTTC.

This clonotype was recorded many times. The rearrangement joins TRBV12-3 or TRBV12-4 to TRBJ2-7, with D perhaps TRBD1 (7 bases). Trimming removed 2 bases at V and 4 bases at J, with 15 bases between. The CDR3 spans 15 residues. CDR3: CASSLRQGGRYEQYF. The CDR3 DNA reads TGTGCCAGCAGTTTAAGGCAGGGGGGAAGGTACGAGCAGTACTTC.

The table lists this clonotype with many counts. The chain recombines TRBV27 with TRBJ2-4; 8 bases map to TRBD2. J gave up 1 base and V 5 bases, and 4 bases lay outside the gene matches. The germline V gene encodes CDR1 MNHEY and CDR2 SMNVEV (reference sequence). The length of the CDR3 is 15 residues. The CDR3 DNA reads TGTGCCAGCAGTCGGGAGGGGATGGCCAAAAACATTCAGTACTTC. Its protein product is CASSREGMAKNIQYF.

This clonotype was recorded many times. The V call is TRBV19, the J call TRBJ1-6, with D possibly matching TRBD1 (5 bases). The CDR3 length is 16 residues. Trimming cost V 6 bases and J 0 bases, with 12 bases left between them. The V gene's germline CDR1 is LNHDA and CDR2 SQIVND (reference sequence). The CDR3 DNA follows: TGTGCCAGTAGCCAGACAGCAAGCTCCTATAATTCACCCCTCCACTTT. The encoded protein is CASSQTASSYNSPLHF.

This clonotype was seen repeatedly, ten times or more. The chain joins TRBV2 to TRBJ1-5; D uncertain. The CDR3 has 15 amino acids. Germline V lookup: CDR1 SNHLY, CDR2 FYNNEI. Trimming left V 2 bases short and J 5 bases short, with 13 bases between. CDR3 loop: CASSEWVLPDQPQHF. CDR3 nucleotides: TGTGCCAGCAGTGAATGGGTTTTGCCCGATCAGCCCCAGCATTTT.

The chain has TRBV3-1 and TRBJ1-2, with 7 bases aligning to TRBD1. The ends lost 0 bases at V and 0 bases at J; junction bases unmatched: 4. Germline V gene sequence: CDR1 LGHDT, CDR2 YNNKEL (reference sequence). CDR3 length equals 16 residues. The CDR3 DNA follows: TGTGCCAGCAGCCAAGACGACAGGGCGGCTAACTATGGCTACACCTTC. It codes for CASSQDDRAANYGYTF.

In its sample, this clonotype was seen many times. J is TRBJ2-7 and V is TRBV28; D may be TRBD1 (5 bases). V shed 6 bases and J shed 3 bases, with 21 bases lying between them. CDR1 is MDHEN, CDR2 SYDVKM, per germline. The length of the CDR3 is 16 residues. This CDR3 is CASRPSLQGLIYEQYF. The CDR3 nucleotides are TGTGCCAGCAGGCCCTCCTTGCAGGGCCTTATCTACGAGCAGTACTTC. The whole variable domain, remainder taken from reference TRBV28 and TRBJ2-7, is DVKVTQSSRYLVKRTGEKVFLECVQDMDHENMFWYRQDPGLGLRLIYFSYDVKMKEKGDIPEGYSVSREKKERFSLILESASTNQTSMYLCASRPSLQGLIYEQYFGPGTRLTVT.

CDR3 sequence reads: CASSPGQGRNGNQPQHF. The CDR3 coding sequence is TGCGCCAGCAGCCCGGGACAGGGAAGGAATGGCAATCAGCCCCAGCATTTT. The chain links TRBV4-1 to TRBJ1-5; TRBD1 matches at 9 bases. This CDR3 has 17 residues. Germline CDR1 is MGHRA and CDR2 is YSYEKL. With V trimmed by 4 bases and J by 2 bases, 9 bases remained unmatched.

There are many counts of this clonotype. The rearrangement uses TRBV6-5 and TRBJ1-5, with no clear D. This CDR3 comprises 13 residues. The V gene lost 4 bases and the J gene lost 4 bases, with 8 bases spanning the gap. Germline values: CDR1 MNHEY, CDR2 SVGAGI. The CDR3 DNA is TGTGCCAGCAGTTCCCCTCTAAATCAGCCCCAGCATTTT. This translates into CASSSPLNQPQHF.

This clonotype was observed at least ten times. This chain connects TRBV27 to TRBJ2-7; unclear D gene. The CDR3 has 15 amino acids. Germline V lookup: CDR1 MNHEY, CDR2 SMNVEV (reference sequence). Trimming pared 2 bases from V and 3 bases from J, leaving 14 bases between. The CDR3 loop is CASSLTGRPIYEQYF. The CDR3 DNA sequence: TGTGCCAGCAGTTTAACCGGACGGCCCATCTACGAGCAGTACTTC.

This clonotype was detected ten times or more. The genes are TRBV11-2 and TRBJ2-2; no clear D. With 5 bases removed from V and 3 bases from J, the gap between germline ends came to 13 bases. The CDR3 sequence is 15 residues long. Germline values: CDR1 SGHAT, CDR2 FQNNGV. Here the CDR3 DNA reads TGTGCCAGCAGCCACGATACGGACCACACCGGGGAGCTGTTTTTT. It is translated as CASSHDTDHTGELFF. The entire variable domain, with the rest obtained from reference TRBV11-2 and TRBJ2-2, is as follows: EAGVAQSPRYKIIEKRQSVAFWCNPISGHATLYWYQQILGQGPKLLIQFQNNGVVDDSQLPKDRFSAERLKGVDSTLKIQPAKLEDSAVYLCASSHDTDHTGELFFGEGSRLTVL.

V usage is TRBV11-2 and J usage is TRBJ2-3, with 13 bases fitting TRBD2. Losses at the gene ends were 5 bases for V and 0 bases for J; bases not matched to a gene: 8. This CDR3 is built from 18 residues. Germline V gives CDR1 SGHAT, CDR2 FQNNGV. As DNA, the CDR3 is TGTGCCAGCAGCCCACGGACTAGCGGGAGCCACAGCACAGATACGCAGTATTTT. Protein: CASSPRTSGSHSTDTQYF.

The rearrangement uses TRBV7-9 and TRBJ2-3, with 7 bases lining up with TRBD1. This CDR3 has 12 residues. The ends lost 6 bases at V and 5 bases at J; junction bases unmatched: 2. CDR1 is SEHNR and CDR2 is FQNEAQ in the germline V gene (reference sequence). The CDR3 here is CASRWDRDTQYF. The CDR3 DNA reads TGTGCCAGCAGATGGGACAGAGATACGCAGTATTTT.